This entry describes one T cell receptor beta chain. These data belong to a study of OX40 agonist ivuxolimab in advanced cancers. Study-wide context: A diagnosis of hepatocellular carcinoma, melanoma, renal cell or head and neck cancer was present in dose-escalation patients.

This CDR3 is 14 amino acids long. Germline V gene data show CDR1 as MNHNS and CDR2 as SASEGT. V lost 8 bases and J lost 0, with 13 bases in between. Method: immunoSEQ multiplex PCR; TCRdb's copy keeps in-frame clones and lacks some. Of approximately 87,000 clones in the sample, 88% were seen once. The chain joins TRBV6-1 to TRBJ1-2; D unresolved. This TCR came from an adult with an advanced solid tumor such as melanoma, head and neck, liver or kidney cancer. The material was CD4+ or CD8+ T cells sorted from blood, obtained in a trial of the OX40 agonist ivuxolimab. The CDR3 loop is CASVTDGSNYGYTF. The CDR3 DNA follows: TGTGCCAGCGTAACGGACGGGTCTAACTATGGCTACACCTTC.